Listed below are T cell receptor beta chains from one sample, sequenced in a study of response to subunit inactivated influenza vaccine. TCRdb reprocessed the RT-PCR reads via MiXCR and lists one record per CDR3 protein. The sample has 400,000 to 550,000 distinct CDR3 sequences, about 25% seen once; the top ten hold less than 2.5%. Material: CD4+ T cells sorted from PBMCs, obtained approximately 5 days after vaccination. Receptors originate from a man aged 50 to 59 who received an inactivated influenza vaccine. Both conserved end residues are part of each CDR3. The D gene is left open where the match is weak. Clone size is not always given. Where it is, it says once, few, many or a class for expanded clones.

v_gene: TRBV6-1
d_gene: -
j_gene: TRBJ1-5
abundance: -
CDR3aa: CASRERGVINQPQHF
CDR3nt: TGTGCCAGCAGGGAAAGGGGAGTGATCAATCAGCCCCAGCATTTT

v_gene: TRBV25-1
d_gene: -
j_gene: TRBJ2-1
abundance: -
CDR3aa: CASSEFVEKNEQFF
CDR3nt: TGTGCCAGCAGTGAATTTGTAGAAAAGAATGAGCAGTTCTTC

v_gene: TRBV25-1
d_gene: TRBD1
j_gene: TRBJ2-4
abundance: few
CDR3aa: CASSESGQSTNIQYF
CDR3nt: TGTGCCAGCAGTGAATCGGGACAGAGCACAAACATTCAGTACTTC

v_gene: TRBV4-3
d_gene: -
j_gene: TRBJ1-2
abundance: few
CDR3aa: CASTSTAGNYGYTF
CDR3nt: TGCGCCAGCACTAGCACAGCAGGGAACTATGGCTACACCTTC

v_gene: TRBV5-1
d_gene: -
j_gene: TRBJ2-6
abundance: -
CDR3aa: CASSRSPGTGANVLTF
CDR3nt: TGCGCCAGCAGCAGGTCCCCAGGGACTGGGGCCAACGTCCTGACTTTC

v_gene: TRBV3-1
d_gene: TRBD1
j_gene: TRBJ2-4
abundance: -
CDR3aa: CASSQGRLQGEYF
CDR3nt: TGTGCCAGCAGCCAGGGAAGACTACAGGGGGAGTACTTC

v_gene: TRBV25-1
d_gene: TRBD2
j_gene: TRBJ2-7
abundance: few
CDR3aa: CASSGMGTSGRVYEQYF
CDR3nt: TGTGCCAGCAGTGGAATGGGGACTAGCGGGAGGGTCTACGAGCAGTACTTC

v_gene: TRBV20-1
d_gene: TRBD2
j_gene: TRBJ2-7
abundance: -
CDR3aa: CSALSGGSYEQYF
CDR3nt: TGCAGTGCGCTTAGCGGGGGGTCCTACGAGCAGTACTTC

v_gene: TRBV25-1
d_gene: -
j_gene: TRBJ2-1
abundance: -
CDR3aa: CASSEYGVSSYNEQFF
CDR3nt: TGTGCCAGCAGTGAATATGGGGTATCCTCCTACAATGAGCAGTTCTTC

v_gene: TRBV6-2/TRBV6-3
d_gene: -
j_gene: TRBJ2-5
abundance: -
CDR3aa: CASSYRSYQETQYF
CDR3nt: TGTGCCAGCAGTTACCGGTCGTACCAAGAGACCCAGTACTTC

v_gene: TRBV28
d_gene: -
j_gene: TRBJ2-7
abundance: -
CDR3aa: CASSLAIREQYF
CDR3nt: TGTGCCAGCAGTTTAGCCATCCGGGAACAGTACTTC

v_gene: TRBV20-1
d_gene: -
j_gene: TRBJ2-1
abundance: -
CDR3aa: CSARGGWLSSYNEQFF
CDR3nt: TGCAGTGCTAGAGGCGGGTGGTTAAGCTCCTACAATGAGCAGTTCTTC

v_gene: TRBV20-1
d_gene: TRBD1
j_gene: TRBJ2-1
abundance: few
CDR3aa: CSATAPGTGLSEQFF
CDR3nt: TGCAGTGCTACAGCCCCAGGGACAGGCCTAAGTGAGCAGTTCTTC

v_gene: TRBV4-1
d_gene: -
j_gene: TRBJ2-1
abundance: few
CDR3aa: CASSQDDRPIYNEQFF
CDR3nt: TGCGCCAGCAGCCAAGATGACAGGCCAATCTACAATGAGCAGTTCTTC

v_gene: TRBV7-2
d_gene: TRBD1
j_gene: TRBJ1-5
abundance: many
CDR3aa: CASSPSGSGGQPQHF
CDR3nt: TGTGCCAGCAGCCCGTCGGGGTCAGGGGGGCAGCCCCAGCATTTT

v_gene: TRBV5-4
d_gene: -
j_gene: TRBJ2-1
abundance: -
CDR3aa: CASSFGAENEQFF
CDR3nt: TGTGCCAGCAGCTTCGGCGCAGAGAATGAGCAGTTCTTC

v_gene: TRBV5-8
d_gene: TRBD2
j_gene: TRBJ2-3
abundance: -
CDR3aa: CASSRRAGGGTDTQYF
CDR3nt: TGTGCCAGCAGTCGGCGAGCGGGAGGAGGGACAGATACGCAGTATTTT

v_gene: TRBV4-1
d_gene: -
j_gene: TRBJ2-1
abundance: -
CDR3aa: CASSPVAGNYNEQFF
CDR3nt: TGCGCCAGCAGCCCCGTCGCGGGTAATTACAATGAGCAGTTCTTC

v_gene: TRBV7-3
d_gene: -
j_gene: TRBJ2-7
abundance: many
CDR3aa: CASSLTDGYEQYF
CDR3nt: TGTGCCAGCAGCTTAACTGACGGCTACGAGCAGTACTTC

v_gene: TRBV12-3/TRBV12-4
d_gene: -
j_gene: TRBJ2-1
abundance: -
CDR3aa: CATLGGGRPINEQFF
CDR3nt: TGTGCCACCTTGGGGGGGGGGCGTCCTATAAATGAGCAGTTCTTC

v_gene: TRBV3-1
d_gene: -
j_gene: TRBJ2-7
abundance: -
CDR3aa: CASGDIYEQYF
CDR3nt: TGTGCCAGCGGGGATATCTACGAGCAGTACTTC

v_gene: TRBV5-1
d_gene: -
j_gene: TRBJ2-2
abundance: -
CDR3aa: CASSLSVRTDNTGELFF
CDR3nt: TGCGCCAGCAGCTTGTCTGTCAGAACAGACAACACCGGGGAGCTGTTTTTT

v_gene: TRBV7-2
d_gene: -
j_gene: TRBJ1-6
abundance: -
CDR3aa: CASSVGHPNSPLHF
CDR3nt: TGTGCCAGCAGCGTCGGACATCCCAATTCACCCCTCCACTTT

v_gene: TRBV28
d_gene: -
j_gene: TRBJ2-7
abundance: -
CDR3aa: CASSPPRLLTYEQYF
CDR3nt: TGTGCCAGCAGTCCCCCGAGGTTACTTACCTACGAGCAGTACTTC

v_gene: TRBV20-1
d_gene: TRBD2
j_gene: TRBJ2-7
abundance: -
CDR3aa: CSARDRSGRLYEQYF
CDR3nt: TGCAGTGCTAGAGATCGGAGCGGGAGACTGTACGAGCAGTACTTC

v_gene: TRBV12-3/TRBV12-4
d_gene: -
j_gene: TRBJ2-1
abundance: -
CDR3aa: CASSYRVANEQFF
CDR3nt: TGTGCCAGCAGCTACAGGGTCGCGAATGAGCAGTTCTTC

v_gene: TRBV20-1
d_gene: -
j_gene: TRBJ2-7
abundance: -
CDR3aa: CSASPRGYEQYF
CDR3nt: TGCAGTGCTTCTCCCCGGGGGTACGAGCAGTACTTC

v_gene: TRBV20-1
d_gene: -
j_gene: TRBJ1-2
abundance: -
CDR3aa: CSAYPGDGYTF
CDR3nt: TGCAGTGCGTACCCAGGGGATGGCTACACCTTC

v_gene: TRBV5-1
d_gene: TRBD2
j_gene: TRBJ2-1
abundance: many
CDR3aa: CASSLASGQNEQFF
CDR3nt: TGCGCCAGCAGCTTGGCTAGCGGGCAAAATGAGCAGTTCTTC

v_gene: TRBV20-1
d_gene: -
j_gene: TRBJ2-4
abundance: -
CDR3aa: CSANSDRLQDIQYF
CDR3nt: TGCAGTGCCAACTCGGACCGTTTACAGGACATTCAGTACTTC

v_gene: TRBV28
d_gene: -
j_gene: TRBJ2-7
abundance: -
CDR3aa: CASSQYPGLGANEEYF
CDR3nt: TGTGCCAGCAGTCAATACCCGGGACTTGGGGCTAACGAGGAGTACTTC

v_gene: TRBV5-1
d_gene: -
j_gene: TRBJ2-2
abundance: many
CDR3aa: CASSLVGNTGELFF
CDR3nt: TGTGCCAGCAGCTTAGTTGGGAACACCGGGGAGCTGTTTTTT

v_gene: TRBV29-1
d_gene: -
j_gene: TRBJ2-1
abundance: few
CDR3aa: CSVERPQGNEQFF
CDR3nt: TGCAGCGTTGAACGGCCGCAGGGCAATGAGCAGTTCTTC

v_gene: TRBV7-3
d_gene: -
j_gene: TRBJ1-2
abundance: few
CDR3aa: CASSSRGGSGYTF
CDR3nt: TGTGCCAGCAGCTCCAGGGGTGGTTCAGGCTACACCTTC

v_gene: TRBV2
d_gene: -
j_gene: TRBJ2-7
abundance: -
CDR3aa: CASNLRAAYEQYF
CDR3nt: TGTGCCAGCAATCTCAGGGCCGCCTACGAGCAGTACTTC

v_gene: TRBV20-1
d_gene: -
j_gene: TRBJ1-2
abundance: many
CDR3aa: CSARSGLQGRGYTF
CDR3nt: TGCAGTGCTAGATCGGGTCTACAGGGTCGGGGCTACACCTTC

v_gene: TRBV4-2
d_gene: -
j_gene: TRBJ2-5
abundance: -
CDR3aa: CASSQDNTVGTQYF
CDR3nt: TGTGCCAGCAGCCAAGATAATACGGTTGGGACCCAGTACTTC

v_gene: TRBV7-2
d_gene: TRBD2
j_gene: TRBJ2-3
abundance: few
CDR3aa: CASSRRLAGGLDTQYF
CDR3nt: TGTGCCAGCAGCCGCCGACTAGCGGGAGGTCTGGATACGCAGTATTTT

v_gene: TRBV29-1
d_gene: -
j_gene: TRBJ2-3
abundance: few
CDR3aa: CSVAVSTTRPDTQYF
CDR3nt: TGCAGCGTGGCCGTATCCACCACAAGGCCAGATACGCAGTATTTT

v_gene: TRBV12-3/TRBV12-4
d_gene: -
j_gene: TRBJ2-1
abundance: few
CDR3aa: CASSWGGNEQFF
CDR3nt: TGTGCCAGCAGCTGGGGCGGCAATGAGCAGTTCTTC

v_gene: TRBV4-2
d_gene: -
j_gene: TRBJ2-5
abundance: -
CDR3aa: CASSQGPTGQETQYF
CDR3nt: TGTGCCAGCAGCCAGGGACCTACAGGGCAAGAGACCCAGTACTTC

v_gene: TRBV7-2
d_gene: TRBD2
j_gene: TRBJ2-7
abundance: -
CDR3aa: CASSPPGRGLGQYF
CDR3nt: TGTGCCAGCAGCCCTCCCGGGAGGGGCCTGGGCCAGTACTTC

v_gene: TRBV6-5
d_gene: -
j_gene: TRBJ1-4
abundance: few
CDR3aa: CASRTAGEKLFF
CDR3nt: TGTGCCAGCAGGACCGCGGGGGAAAAACTGTTTTTT

v_gene: TRBV10-2
d_gene: -
j_gene: TRBJ2-1
abundance: once
CDR3aa: CASSVTTLFYNEQFF
CDR3nt: TGCGCCAGCAGTGTGACGACTCTATTTTACAATGAGCAGTTCTTC

v_gene: TRBV28
d_gene: -
j_gene: TRBJ2-4
abundance: few
CDR3aa: CASSEGAAKNIQYF
CDR3nt: TGTGCCAGCAGTGAAGGAGCGGCCAAAAACATTCAGTACTTC

v_gene: TRBV6-1
d_gene: -
j_gene: TRBJ1-1
abundance: -
CDR3aa: CASSMLQSHRGEAFF
CDR3nt: TGTGCCAGCAGTATGTTGCAATCCCATCGGGGTGAAGCTTTCTTT

v_gene: TRBV10-3
d_gene: -
j_gene: TRBJ1-6
abundance: few
CDR3aa: CAINIDRNSPLHF
CDR3nt: TGTGCCATCAACATAGACCGTAATTCACCCCTCCACTTT

v_gene: TRBV7-4
d_gene: -
j_gene: TRBJ1-4
abundance: -
CDR3aa: CASSLALTWGPRLFF
CDR3nt: TGTGCCAGCAGCTTAGCGCTTACATGGGGCCCACGGCTGTTTTTT

v_gene: TRBV5-1
d_gene: -
j_gene: TRBJ2-1
abundance: few
CDR3aa: CASSQFGEQFF
CDR3nt: TGCGCCAGCAGCCAATTCGGAGAGCAGTTCTTC

v_gene: TRBV4-3
d_gene: -
j_gene: TRBJ2-6
abundance: -
CDR3aa: CASSRTPGTSGANVLTF
CDR3nt: TGCGCCAGCAGCCGAACCCCGGGGACCTCTGGGGCCAACGTCCTGACTTTC

v_gene: TRBV20-1
d_gene: -
j_gene: TRBJ1-3
abundance: few
CDR3aa: CSVRLGRRNTIYF
CDR3nt: TGCAGTGTACGATTGGGGAGGAGAAACACCATATATTTT

v_gene: TRBV24-1
d_gene: -
j_gene: TRBJ2-3
abundance: -
CDR3aa: CATARTDTGVGTQYF
CDR3nt: TGTGCCACCGCCAGGACCGATACGGGTGTCGGTACGCAGTATTTT

v_gene: TRBV20-1
d_gene: -
j_gene: TRBJ1-4
abundance: -
CDR3aa: CSASRTVNEKLFF
CDR3nt: TGCAGTGCTAGTCGGACAGTTAATGAAAAACTGTTTTTT

v_gene: TRBV5-1
d_gene: -
j_gene: TRBJ2-2
abundance: few
CDR3aa: CASSWTVYTGELFF
CDR3nt: TGCGCCAGCAGCTGGACAGTGTACACCGGGGAGCTGTTTTTT

v_gene: TRBV20-1
d_gene: TRBD2
j_gene: TRBJ2-1
abundance: -
CDR3aa: CSARRTGTSGGVSYNEQFF
CDR3nt: TGCAGTGCTAGGCGTACCGGGACTAGCGGGGGGGTCTCCTACAATGAGCAGTTCTTC

v_gene: TRBV7-2
d_gene: -
j_gene: TRBJ2-1
abundance: few
CDR3aa: CASSLVVRPGNEQFF
CDR3nt: TGTGCCAGCAGCTTAGTTGTGCGGCCAGGCAATGAGCAGTTCTTC